One sample yielded the 15 T cell receptor beta chains listed below, sequenced in a study of T cells after yellow fever vaccination (dated by TCRdb to between 2018 and 2020). The library came from 5' RACE. This sample was sequenced with an Illumina HiSeq 2500. TCRdb reprocessing: public reads trimmed at Q25 with fastp, clones called with MiXCR, in-frame beta chains kept. Records with the same CDR3 protein are collapsed into one entry carrying the most frequent genes and DNA. The sample data list nearly 550,000 distinct CDR3 sequences, and under 25% of these were observed just once. More than 13% of the sample rests with the top ten. Taken with the paper, the label for treatment or condition translates to: live attenuated yellow fever vaccine strain. Specimen: PBMCs, collected 15 days after the yellow fever booster vaccination. All receptors come from a man aged 25-45 years who received the YFV17D yellow fever vaccine.

This clonotype appeared a few times. This sequence joins TRBV9 and TRBJ2-7, with TRBD2 matching 8 bases. Germline V gene sequence: CDR1 SGDLS, CDR2 YYNGEE. Trimming removed 3 bases from V and 3 bases from J; junction bases left unmatched: 11. The CDR3 length is 16 residues. CDR3 DNA: TGTGCCAGCAGCGACCCCATTGGCGGGGGGATCTACGAGCAGTACTTC. Protein: CASSDPIGGGIYEQYF.

The chain joins TRBV27 to TRBJ2-3, with D possibly being TRBD1 (6 bases). This CDR3 comprises 16 residues. The germline V gene has CDR1 MNHEY and CDR2 SMNVEV (reference sequence). The V end lost 1 base, the J end lost 0 bases, and 11 bases lay between the germline ends. The DNA for the CDR3 is TGTGCCAGCAGTTTATTCGGACAGACTAGCACAGATACGCAGTATTTT. Amino acid sequence: CASSLFGQTSTDTQYF.

There are many counts of this clonotype. This chain links TRBV7-8 with TRBJ2-1; 13 nucleotides agree with TRBD2. The length of the CDR3 is 14 residues. Germline V gene sequence: CDR1 SGHVS, CDR2 FQNEAQ. The ends lost 3 bases at V and 7 bases at J; junction bases unmatched: 0. CDR3 residues: CASSLGLAGNEQFF. Written as DNA, the CDR3 is TGTGCCAGCAGCTTGGGACTAGCGGGAAATGAGCAGTTCTTC.

This clonotype has more than one count but fewer than ten. The J gene is TRBJ2-3, the V gene TRBV2, with unresolved D. The CDR3 spans 16 residues. The V end was cut by 3 bases, the J end by 0 bases, with 13 bases between. Germline loops: CDR1 SNHLY, CDR2 FYNNEI. The CDR3 is CASSDRGDPSTDTQYF. CDR3 DNA: TGTGCCAGCAGTGACCGCGGTGACCCTAGCACAGATACGCAGTATTTT.

The table lists this clonotype with a few counts. The chain has TRBV4-2 and TRBJ2-3, with 14 bases aligning to TRBD2. The CDR3 spans 21 residues. V trimming: 0 bases; J trimming: 0 bases; junction bases outside the gene matches: 11. The germline CDR1 and CDR2 sequences are LGHNA and YNFKEQ. CDR3 in DNA: TGTGCCAGCAGCCAAGATAGGGGGACTAGCGGGAGAAGAACTAGCACAGATACGCAGTATTTT. Translated: CASSQDRGTSGRRTSTDTQYF.

This sequence joins TRBV5-1 and TRBJ2-7; no clear D gene. Germline loops: CDR1 SGHRS, CDR2 YFSETQ. The CDR3 extends over 15 amino acids. V lost 0 bases to trimming and J lost 2 bases, with 12 bases between them. This chain's CDR3 is CASSLGRPPTYEQYF. As DNA, the CDR3 is TGCGCCAGCAGCTTGGGTAGGCCCCCTACCTACGAGCAGTACTTC. Complete variable domain (other parts from reference TRBV5-1 and TRBJ2-7): KAGVTQTPRYLIKTRGQQVTLSCSPISGHRSVSWYQQTPGQGLQFLFEYFSETQRNKGNFPGRFSGRQFSNSRSEMNVSTLELGDSALYLCASSLGRPPTYEQYFGPGTRLTVT.

This clonotype was picked up a small number of times. The chain carries TRBV6-1 and TRBJ2-1; TRBD2 might be the D (6 bases). The germline CDR1 and CDR2 sequences are MNHNS and SASEGT. The CDR3 sequence is 16 residues long. V lost 7 bases, J lost 2 bases, and 18 bases lay in between. CDR3 protein: CASTGFVGSPYNEQFF. Written as DNA, the CDR3 is TGTGCCAGCACCGGATTCGTCGGGAGCCCCTACAATGAGCAGTTCTTC.

The rearrangement uses TRBV5-1 and TRBJ1-1, with D possibly being TRBD1 (6 bases). CDR1 is SGHRS and CDR2 is YFSETQ in the germline V gene. CDR3 size: 14 residues. The V end was cut by 4 bases, the J end by 1 base, with 11 bases between. This CDR3 reads CASSPGTWNTEAFF. The CDR3 coding sequence is TGCGCCAGCAGCCCCGGGACATGGAACACTGAAGCTTTCTTT. Combining the CDR3 with reference TRBV5-1 and TRBJ1-1 gives the whole variable domain KAGVTQTPRYLIKTRGQQVTLSCSPISGHRSVSWYQQTPGQGLQFLFEYFSETQRNKGNFPGRFSGRQFSNSRSEMNVSTLELGDSALYLCASSPGTWNTEAFFGQGTRLTVV.

The chain carries TRBV7-9 and TRBJ2-7, with D unclear. Trimming took off 1 base at V and 5 bases at J, with 6 bases between the two ends. The CDR3 runs 12 residues. Germline V CDR1 and CDR2: SEHNR, FQNEAQ (reference sequence). The CDR3 nucleotides read TGTGCCAGCAGCTTAGGTTTCGACGAGCAGTACTTC. As protein: CASSLGFDEQYF.

This chain connects TRBV11-2 to TRBJ2-7; D might be TRBD2 (6 bases). The CDR3 has 15 amino acids. The germline V gene has CDR1 SGHAT and CDR2 FQNNGV. Trimming took 5 bases from V and 0 from J, leaving 14 bases between them. The CDR3 region has the DNA TGTGCCAGCAGCGCCGCTAGCGCGAGCTCCTACGAGCAGTACTTC. Translated, it gives CASSAASASSYEQYF.

This clonotype was observed a handful of times. The rearrangement links TRBV29-1 to TRBJ2-7; 9 bases align to TRBD1. Trimming removed 2 bases from V and 2 bases from J; junction bases left unmatched: 7. The CDR3 has 15 residues. From germline, CDR1 is SQVTM and CDR2 ANQGSEA. The CDR3 protein is CSVETDRGRPYEQYF. The CDR3 coding sequence is TGCAGCGTTGAAACGGACAGGGGTCGGCCCTACGAGCAGTACTTC.

The chain combines TRBV9 with TRBJ1-2; no firm D call. The CDR3 is 13 amino acids. Per the germline V gene, CDR1 is SGDLS and CDR2 is YYNGEE. V lost 3 bases and J lost 3, with 9 bases in between. The CDR3 spells CASSATDHYGYTF. CDR3 in DNA: TGTGCCAGCAGCGCGACGGACCACTATGGCTACACCTTC.

There are a few counts of this clonotype. The V and J genes are TRBV12-3 or TRBV12-4 and TRBJ2-7; no clear D. The CDR3 extends over 10 amino acids. Deletions cut 8 bases from V and 5 bases from J, with 7 bases between. The CDR3 loop reads CASSDHEQYF. In DNA form, the CDR3 reads TGTGCCAGCTCCGACCACGAGCAGTACTTC.

This clonotype was picked up a small number of times. This chain uses TRBV11-2 with TRBJ2-2; 12 bases map to TRBD2. The germline V gene has CDR1 SGHAT and CDR2 FQNNGV. The CDR3 is 18 residues long. The junction had 9 bases not matched to a gene; V was cut back by 6 bases and J by 1 base. The CDR3 here is CASSSQPGLAGNTGELFF. As DNA, the CDR3 is TGTGCCAGCAGTTCCCAACCGGGACTAGCGGGGAACACCGGGGAGCTGTTTTTT.

The genes are TRBV18 and TRBJ2-3, with D uncertain. V was pared by 2 bases and J by 4 bases, with 10 bases between. Germline lookup yields CDR1 KGHSH and CDR2 LQKENI. CDR3 length equals 14 residues. Here the CDR3 reads CASSPVAAADTQYF. CDR3 nucleotide sequence: TGTGCCAGCTCACCAGTGGCAGCCGCAGATACGCAGTATTTT.